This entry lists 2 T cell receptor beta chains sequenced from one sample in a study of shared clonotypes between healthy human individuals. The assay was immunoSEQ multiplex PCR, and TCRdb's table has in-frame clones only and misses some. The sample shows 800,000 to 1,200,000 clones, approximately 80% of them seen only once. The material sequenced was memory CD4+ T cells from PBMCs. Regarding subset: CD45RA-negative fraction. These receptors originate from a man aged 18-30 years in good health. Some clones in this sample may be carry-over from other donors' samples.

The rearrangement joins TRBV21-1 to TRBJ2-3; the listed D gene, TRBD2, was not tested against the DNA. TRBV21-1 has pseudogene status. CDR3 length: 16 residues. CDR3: CASPVGREGITDTQYF. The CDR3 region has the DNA TGTGCCAGCCCCGTAGGGCGGGAGGGAATCACAGATACGCAGTATTTT.

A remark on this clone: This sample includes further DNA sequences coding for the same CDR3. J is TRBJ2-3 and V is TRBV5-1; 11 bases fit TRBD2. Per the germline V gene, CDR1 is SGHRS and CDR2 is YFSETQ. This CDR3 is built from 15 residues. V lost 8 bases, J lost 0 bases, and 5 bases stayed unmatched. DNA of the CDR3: TGCGCCAGTTCGACTAGCGGGGCTAGCACAGATACGCAGTATTTT. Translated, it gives CASSTSGASTDTQYF.